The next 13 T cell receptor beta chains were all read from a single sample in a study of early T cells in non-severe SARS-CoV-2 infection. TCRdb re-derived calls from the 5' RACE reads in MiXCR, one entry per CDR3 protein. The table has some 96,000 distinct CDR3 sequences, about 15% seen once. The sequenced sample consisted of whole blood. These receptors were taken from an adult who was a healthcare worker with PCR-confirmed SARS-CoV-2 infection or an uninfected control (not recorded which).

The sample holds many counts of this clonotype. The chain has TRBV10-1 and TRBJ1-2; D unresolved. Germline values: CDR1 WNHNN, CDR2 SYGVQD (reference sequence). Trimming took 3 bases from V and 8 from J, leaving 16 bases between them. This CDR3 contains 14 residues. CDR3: CASSEGLREWGYTF. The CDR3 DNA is TGCGCCAGCAGTGAAGGCTTGAGGGAATGGGGCTACACCTTC.

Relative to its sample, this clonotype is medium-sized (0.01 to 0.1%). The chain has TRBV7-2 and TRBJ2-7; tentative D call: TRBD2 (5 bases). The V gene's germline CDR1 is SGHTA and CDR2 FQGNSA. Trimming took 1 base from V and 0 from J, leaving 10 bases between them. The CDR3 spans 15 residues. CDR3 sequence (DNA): TGTGCCAGCAGCTTAGTGACGGGGAACTCCTACGAGCAGTACTTC. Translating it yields CASSLVTGNSYEQYF.

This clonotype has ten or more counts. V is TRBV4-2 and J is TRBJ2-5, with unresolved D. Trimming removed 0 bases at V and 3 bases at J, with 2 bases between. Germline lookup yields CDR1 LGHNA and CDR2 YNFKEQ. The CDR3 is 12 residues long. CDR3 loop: CASSQDKETQYF. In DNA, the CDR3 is TGTGCCAGCAGCCAAGACAAAGAGACCCAGTACTTC.

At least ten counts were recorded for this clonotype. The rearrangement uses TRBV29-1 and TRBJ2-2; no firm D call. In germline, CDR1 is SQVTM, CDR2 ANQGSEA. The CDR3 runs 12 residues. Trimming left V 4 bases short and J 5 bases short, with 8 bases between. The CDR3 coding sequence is TGCAGCGTTGGTGAAGGGACCGGGGAGCTGTTTTTT. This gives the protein CSVGEGTGELFF.

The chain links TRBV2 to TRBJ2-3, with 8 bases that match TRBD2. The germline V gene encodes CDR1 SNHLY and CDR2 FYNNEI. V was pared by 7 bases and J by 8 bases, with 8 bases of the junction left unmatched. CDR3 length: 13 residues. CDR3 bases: TGTGCCAGCAAACTAGCGGCGGCGGGTACGCAGTATTTT. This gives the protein CASKLAAAGTQYF.

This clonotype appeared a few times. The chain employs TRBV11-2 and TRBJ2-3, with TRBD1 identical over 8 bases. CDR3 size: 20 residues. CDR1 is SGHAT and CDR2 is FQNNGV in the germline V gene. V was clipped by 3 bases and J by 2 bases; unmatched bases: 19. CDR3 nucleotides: TGTGCCAGCAGCTTTGGACAGGGACCTAGTCCGGGCATCCTCACAGATACGCAGTATTTT. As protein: CASSFGQGPSPGILTDTQYF.

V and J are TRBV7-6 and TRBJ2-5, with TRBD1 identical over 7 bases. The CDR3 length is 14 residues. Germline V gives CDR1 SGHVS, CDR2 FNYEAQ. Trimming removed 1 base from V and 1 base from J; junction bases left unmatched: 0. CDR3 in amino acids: CASSLGTGQETQYF. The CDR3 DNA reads TGTGCCAGCAGCTTAGGGACAGGCCAAGAGACCCAGTACTTC.

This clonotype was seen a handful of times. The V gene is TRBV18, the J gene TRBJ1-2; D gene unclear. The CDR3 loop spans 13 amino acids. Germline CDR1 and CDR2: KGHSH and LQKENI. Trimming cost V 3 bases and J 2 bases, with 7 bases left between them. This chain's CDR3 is CASSPADNYGYTF. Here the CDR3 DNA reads TGTGCCAGCTCACCTGCAGACAACTATGGCTACACCTTC.

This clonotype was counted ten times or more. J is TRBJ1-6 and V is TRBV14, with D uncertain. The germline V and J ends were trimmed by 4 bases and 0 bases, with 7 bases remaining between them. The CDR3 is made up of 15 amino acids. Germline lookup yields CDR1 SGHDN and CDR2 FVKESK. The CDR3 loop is CASSLTYSYNSPLHF. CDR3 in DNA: TGTGCCAGCAGCCTTACCTACTCCTATAATTCACCCCTCCACTTT.

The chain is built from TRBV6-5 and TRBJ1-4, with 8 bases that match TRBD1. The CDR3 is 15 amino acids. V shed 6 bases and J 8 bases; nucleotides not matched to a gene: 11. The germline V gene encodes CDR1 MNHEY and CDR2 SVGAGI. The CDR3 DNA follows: TGTGCCAGCAGACTGAGACAGGGGATAGGAGAAAAACTGTTTTTT. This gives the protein CASRLRQGIGEKLFF.

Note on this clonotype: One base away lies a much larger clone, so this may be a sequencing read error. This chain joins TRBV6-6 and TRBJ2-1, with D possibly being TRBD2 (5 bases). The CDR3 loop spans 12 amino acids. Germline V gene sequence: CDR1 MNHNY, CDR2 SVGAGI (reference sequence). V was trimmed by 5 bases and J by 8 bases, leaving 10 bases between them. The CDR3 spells CASSQVGDEQFF. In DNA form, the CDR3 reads TGTGCCAGCAGTCAAGTGGGAGATGAGCAGTTCTTC.

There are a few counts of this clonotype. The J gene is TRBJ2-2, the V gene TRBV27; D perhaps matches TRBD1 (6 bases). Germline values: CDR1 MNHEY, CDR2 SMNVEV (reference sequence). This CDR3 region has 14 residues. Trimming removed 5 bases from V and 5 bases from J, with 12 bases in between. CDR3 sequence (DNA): TGTGCCAGCAGTAGATCACAGGGTACCGGGGAGCTGTTTTTT. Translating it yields CASSRSQGTGELFF.

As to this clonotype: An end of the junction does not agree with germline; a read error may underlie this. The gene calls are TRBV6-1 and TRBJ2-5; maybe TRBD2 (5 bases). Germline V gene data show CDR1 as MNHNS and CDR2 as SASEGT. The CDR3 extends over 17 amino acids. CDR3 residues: CASSEIHAPDRGGTQYF. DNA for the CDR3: TGCGCCAGCAGTGAAATCCACGCGCCCGATCGAGGAGGGACCCAGTACTTC.